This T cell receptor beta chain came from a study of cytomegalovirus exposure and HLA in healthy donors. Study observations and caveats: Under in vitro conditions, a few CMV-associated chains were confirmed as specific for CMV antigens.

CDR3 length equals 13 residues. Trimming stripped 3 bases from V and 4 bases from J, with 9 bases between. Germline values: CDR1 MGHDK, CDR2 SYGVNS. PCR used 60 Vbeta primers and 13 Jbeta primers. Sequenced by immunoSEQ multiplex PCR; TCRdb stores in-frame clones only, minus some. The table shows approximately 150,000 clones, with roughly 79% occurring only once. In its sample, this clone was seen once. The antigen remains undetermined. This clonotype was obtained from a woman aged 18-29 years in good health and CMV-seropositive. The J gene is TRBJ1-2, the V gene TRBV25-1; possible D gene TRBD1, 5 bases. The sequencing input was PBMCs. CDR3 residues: CASSDREGYGYTF. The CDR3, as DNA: TGTGCCAGCAGTGACAGGGAGGGCTATGGCTACACCTTC.